A single sample is the source of the 24 T cell receptor beta chains below, sequenced in a study of blood T cell repertoires in COVID-19. Data came from immunoSEQ multiplex PCR; TCRdb stores just in-frame clones and leaves some out. The table has 130,000 to 150,000 clones, about 87% seen once; the top ten hold approximately 4%. Sequencing was done on a sample of peripheral blood. The receptors derive from a woman in her thirties or forties with acute or convalescent COVID-19.

This clone was seen a handful of times. This chain joins TRBV5-5 and TRBJ2-2; 12 nucleotides agree with TRBD1. The CDR3 totals 16 residues. Germline lookup yields CDR1 SGHKS and CDR2 YYEKEE (reference sequence). Trimming removed 4 bases from V and 2 bases from J; junction bases left unmatched: 3. CDR3 coding DNA: TGTGCCAGCAGCCGGGACAGGGGGCTAAACACCGGGGAGCTGTTTTTT. Amino acids: CASSRDRGLNTGELFF. The variable domain in full, with the rest retrieved from reference TRBV5-5 and TRBJ2-2, is DAGVTQSPTHLIKTRGQQVTLRCSPISGHKSVSWYQQVLGQGPQFIFQYYEKEERGRGNFPDRFSARQFPNYSSELNVNALLLGDSALYLCASSRDRGLNTGELFFGEGSRLTVL.

The chain carries TRBV2 and TRBJ1-2; 12 nucleotides agree with TRBD1. Germline V gene lookup returns CDR1 SNHLY and CDR2 FYNNEI. This CDR3 comprises 15 residues. V lost 4 bases, J lost 8 bases, and 8 bases stayed unmatched. The CDR3 bases are TGTGCCAGCAGTGCATCCGGGACAGGGGGCTACGGCTACACCTTC. Protein product: CASSASGTGGYGYTF.

Here the CDR3 DNA reads TGTGCCAGCAGCTTAGAGATCGGGAGTCTCTACGAGCAGTACTTC. Amino acid sequence: CASSLEIGSLYEQYF. The gene calls are TRBV7-2 and TRBJ2-7; D possibly corresponds to TRBD2 (6 bases). The CDR3 is made up of 15 amino acids. Germline V CDR1 and CDR2: SGHTA, FQGNSA. V was trimmed by 1 base and J by 3 bases, leaving 13 bases between them.

A note on this clone: Other DNA sequences in the sample encode the same CDR3. The rearrangement joins TRBV18 to TRBJ2-5; D is unclear. Trimming removed 0 bases from V and 4 bases from J, with 6 bases in between. The CDR3 loop spans 13 amino acids. Germline loops: CDR1 KGHSH, CDR2 LQKENI. In DNA, the CDR3 is TGTGCCAGCTCACCACCCATCAGAGAGACCCAGTACTTC. Its translation is CASSPPIRETQYF.

The genes are TRBV5-1 and TRBJ1-2; weak D call: TRBD1 (5 bases). The length of the CDR3 is 14 residues. V lost 0 bases, J lost 9 bases, and 15 bases lay in between. CDR1 is SGHRS, CDR2 YFSETQ, per germline. Here the CDR3 DNA reads TGCGCCAGCAGCTTGGACCGGGGGTCTGGGAGCTACACCTTC. Protein: CASSLDRGSGSYTF.

The chain uses TRBV7-2 and TRBJ2-2, with D possibly matching TRBD1 (5 bases). V was trimmed by 2 bases and J by 7 bases, leaving 8 bases between them. Per germline, CDR1 SGHTA and CDR2 FQGNSA. This CDR3 has 13 residues. The CDR3 spells CASSLRGSGELFF. DNA of the CDR3: TGTGCCAGCAGCTTAAGGGGAAGCGGGGAGCTGTTTTTT.

This chain connects TRBV7-6 to TRBJ2-7; 8 bases agree with TRBD2. This CDR3 region has 15 residues. Germline values: CDR1 SGHVS, CDR2 FNYEAQ. With 5 bases clipped from V and 3 bases from J, the junction kept 9 bases outside the gene matches. CDR3 coding DNA: TGTGCCAGCAGCGGAGATAGCGGGATCGGCTACGAGCAGTACTTC. Translated, it gives CASSGDSGIGYEQYF.

The rearrangement uses TRBV4-1 and TRBJ2-7; maybe TRBD1 (5 bases). In germline, CDR1 is MGHRA, CDR2 YSYEKL. The CDR3 covers 14 residues. Trimming pared 2 bases from V and 0 bases from J, leaving 8 bases between. The CDR3 spells CASSQLRVSYEQYF. CDR3 bases: TGCGCCAGCAGCCAACTCAGGGTCTCCTACGAGCAGTACTTC.

This chain links TRBV18 with TRBJ1-2, with 7 nucleotides matching TRBD1. J lost 4 bases, V lost 2 bases, and 7 bases had no gene match. Germline V CDR1 and CDR2: KGHSH, LQKENI. This CDR3 comprises 15 residues. CDR3 loop: CASSPETGLGYGYTF. CDR3 nucleotide sequence: TGTGCCAGCTCACCAGAGACAGGGCTCGGCTATGGCTACACCTTC. The full variable domain, in which reference TRBV18 and TRBJ1-2 provide the parts outside the CDR3, is NAGVMQNPRHLVRRRGQEARLRCSPMKGHSHVYWYRQLPEEGLKFMVYLQKENIIDESGMPKERFSAEFPKEGPSILRIQQVVRGDSAAYFCASSPETGLGYGYTFGSGTRLTVV.

V and J are TRBV18 and TRBJ2-7, with a tentative D call TRBD1 (6 bases). There are 14 residues in the CDR3. The V gene lost 2 bases and the J gene lost 1 base, with 9 bases spanning the gap. CDR1 and CDR2 from the germline V gene are KGHSH and LQKENI. The CDR3 spells CASSPRDKSYEQYF. CDR3 in DNA: TGTGCCAGCTCACCAAGGGACAAATCCTACGAGCAGTACTTC.

V and J are TRBV30 and TRBJ1-2, with D possibly being TRBD1 (6 bases). Germline CDR1 is GTSNPN and CDR2 is SVGIG (reference sequence). Trimming shortened V by 8 bases and J by 4 bases, and 14 bases separated the two germline ends. This CDR3 is built from 12 residues. The CDR3 nucleotides are TGTGCCCGTAAGGACAGTTCCTATGGCTACACCTTC. Translated, it gives CARKDSSYGYTF.

This sequence joins TRBV28 and TRBJ1-1, with D maybe TRBD1 (5 bases). This CDR3 is built from 12 residues. Per germline, CDR1 MDHEN and CDR2 SYDVKM. Trimming pared 8 bases from V and 10 bases from J, leaving 17 bases between. CDR3 sequence reads: CASRSGTGAAFF. The CDR3 DNA is TGTGCCAGCCGATCAGGGACGGGAGCAGCTTTCTTT.

There are a few counts of this clone. The chain combines TRBV19 with TRBJ2-7, with TRBD2 identical over 12 bases. V trimming: 6 bases; J trimming: 7 bases; junction bases outside the gene matches: 7. In germline, CDR1 is LNHDA, CDR2 SQIVND (reference sequence). This CDR3 has 14 residues. The CDR3 DNA sequence: TGTGCCAGTAGGACGACTAGCGGGGGTTTTGAGCAGTACTTC. Amino acid sequence: CASRTTSGGFEQYF.

The chain is built from TRBV2 and TRBJ1-2; tentatively, D is TRBD1 (5 bases). The CDR3 spans 13 residues. In germline, CDR1 is SNHLY, CDR2 FYNNEI. Trimming removed 6 bases from V and 8 bases from J, with 16 bases in between. CDR3 residues: CASRDNLRRGYTF. In DNA, the CDR3 is TGTGCCAGCAGGGACAATCTGAGAAGGGGCTACACCTTC.

The genes are TRBV18 and TRBJ1-2, with TRBD1 identical over 8 bases. The V gene's germline CDR1 is KGHSH and CDR2 LQKENI. This CDR3 region has 14 residues. The ends lost 2 bases at V and 6 bases at J; junction bases unmatched: 5. The CDR3 coding sequence is TGTGCCAGCTCACCAACGACAGGGGTGGATGGCTACACCTTC. The encoded protein is CASSPTTGVDGYTF.

The genes are TRBV2 and TRBJ2-7; 8 nucleotides match TRBD1. The CDR3 covers 14 residues. Looked up from germline, CDR1 is SNHLY and CDR2 is FYNNEI. The junction had 12 bases not matched to a gene; V was cut back by 7 bases and J by 7 bases. CDR3 coding DNA: TGTGCCAGCAAACGGACAGGGACTTTGGGGGAGCAGTACTTC. This gives the protein CASKRTGTLGEQYF. The full variable domain, rest sourced from reference TRBV2 and TRBJ2-7, is EPEVTQTPSHQVTQMGQEVILRCVPISNHLYFYWYRQILGQKVEFLVSFYNNEISEKSEIFDDQFSVERPDGSNFTLKIRSTKLEDSAMYFCASKRTGTLGEQYFGPGTRLTVT.

Only a few counts were recorded for this clone. The chain uses TRBV7-9 and TRBJ2-7; 8 bases fit TRBD1. From germline, CDR1 is SEHNR and CDR2 FQNEAQ (reference sequence). Trimming cost V 6 bases and J 0 bases; bases outside gene matches: 7. The CDR3 has 15 amino acids. In DNA form, the CDR3 reads TGTGCCAGCAGATCCGGGACAGGTAGCTCCTACGAGCAGTACTTC. The encoded protein is CASRSGTGSSYEQYF.

This clone was counted once. V gene TRBV12-3 or TRBV12-4 combines with J gene TRBJ2-7; D is possibly TRBD1 (6 bases). The CDR3 has 12 amino acids. V lost 3 bases, J lost 9 bases, and 12 bases lay in between. The CDR3 DNA reads as TGTGCCAGCAGTTTGGGGGCAGGACGGCAGTACTTC. Its translation: CASSLGAGRQYF.

The chain links TRBV4-3 to TRBJ2-7, with D perhaps matching TRBD1 (5 bases). V gave up 0 bases and J gave up 3 bases, with 12 bases separating them. This CDR3 has 15 residues. The germline gives CDR1 LGHNA, CDR2 YSLEER. The CDR3 nucleotides are TGCGCCAGCAGCCAAGAAGTGGTAGGACACTACGAGCAGTACTTC. This codes for CASSQEVVGHYEQYF.

This chain uses TRBV7-3 with TRBJ2-1; 7 bases are shared with TRBD1. Germline V CDR1 and CDR2: SGHTA, FQGTGA. V shed 3 bases and J 2 bases; nucleotides not matched to a gene: 4. There are 15 residues in the CDR3. Here the CDR3 reads CASSLGQSAYNEQFF. The CDR3 DNA reads TGTGCCAGCAGCTTGGGACAGTCAGCCTACAATGAGCAGTTCTTC.

The chain recombines TRBV6-2 or TRBV6-3 with TRBJ1-4, with a tentative D call TRBD1 (6 bases). Trimming took 7 bases from V and 4 from J, leaving 19 bases between them. The CDR3 extends over 16 amino acids. CDR1 MNHEY and CDR2 SVGEGT come from the germline V gene. CDR3: CASTPGRGNDNEKLFF. The DNA for the CDR3 is TGTGCCAGCACCCCCGGTAGGGGGAACGATAATGAAAAACTGTTTTTT.

This rearrangement joins TRBV5-4 to TRBJ2-1; no definite D call. V was cut by 0 bases and J by 7 bases, with 5 bases left in between. The CDR3 totals 12 residues. CDR1 SGHNT and CDR2 YYREEE come from the germline V gene (reference sequence). CDR3 coding DNA: TGTGCCAGCAGCTTGGAACAGAATGAGCAGTTCTTC. This codes for CASSLEQNEQFF.

This rearrangement joins TRBV28 to TRBJ1-6; D remains unclear. CDR3 length equals 14 residues. The V gene lost 3 bases and the J gene lost 9 bases, with 12 bases spanning the gap. Germline assignment: CDR1 MDHEN and CDR2 SYDVKM. Here the CDR3 DNA reads TGTGCCAGCAGTTTCCGGGGTATAGGTTCACCCCTCCACTTT. This codes for CASSFRGIGSPLHF. The full variable domain, its missing parts supplied by reference TRBV28 and TRBJ1-6, is DVKVTQSSRYLVKRTGEKVFLECVQDMDHENMFWYRQDPGLGLRLIYFSYDVKMKEKGDIPEGYSVSREKKERFSLILESASTNQTSMYLCASSFRGIGSPLHFGNGTRLTVT.

The chain joins TRBV5-4 to TRBJ1-4; unclear D gene. V was trimmed by 4 bases and J by 3 bases, leaving 7 bases between them. Germline CDR1 and CDR2: SGHNT and YYREEE (reference sequence). This CDR3 has 13 residues. The CDR3 sequence: CASSRDPNEKLFF. DNA for the CDR3: TGTGCCAGCAGCCGGGATCCTAATGAAAAACTGTTTTTT. The variable domain in full, completed from reference TRBV5-4 and TRBJ1-4, reads ETGVTQSPTHLIKTRGQQVTLRCSSQSGHNTVSWYQQALGQGPQFIFQYYREEENGRGNFPPRFSGLQFPNYSSELNVNALELDDSALYLCASSRDPNEKLFFGSGTQLSVL.